The 27 T cell receptor beta chains below come from one sample, sequenced in a study of T cells in Graves' hyperthyroidism and ophthalmopathy. Regions amplified from RNA transcripts were the TCR beta CDR3 regions. RT-PCR in the first round (using the HTBI primer set) targeted the TCR CDR3. TCRdb re-derived calls from the multiplex PCR reads in MiXCR, one entry per CDR3 protein. The data contain 550,000 to 700,000 distinct CDR3 sequences, roughly 46% of them seen just once; the ten biggest clones take up under 20%. Sequenced material: peripheral blood or thyroid tissue (not recorded which). The origin of the receptors is an adult woman with Graves' disease, either hyperthyroidism or ophthalmopathy (not recorded which).

The chain is built from TRBV6-2 or TRBV6-3 and TRBJ1-4; D perhaps matches TRBD1 (5 bases). Trimming shortened V by 11 bases and J by 5 bases, and 15 bases separated the two germline ends. CDR1 is MNHEY, CDR2 SVGEGT, per germline. There are 13 residues in the CDR3. CDR3 region: CAWGYSPNEKLFF. The CDR3 DNA follows: TGTGCCTGGGGGTACAGCCCAAATGAAAAACTGTTTTTT.

The chain carries TRBV10-3 and TRBJ2-7; D might be TRBD1 (6 bases). The CDR3 contains 14 residues. V gave up 3 bases and J gave up 4 bases, with 13 bases separating them. In germline, CDR1 is ENHRY, CDR2 SYGVKD. Here the CDR3 DNA reads TGTGCCATCAGTGATACAGGGATTGATTACGAGCAGTACTTC. This codes for CAISDTGIDYEQYF.

In this sample, this clonotype turned up once. The chain recombines TRBV11-2 with TRBJ1-2; 11 nucleotides align to TRBD1. Unmatched junction bases numbered 9, after V lost 5 bases and J lost 7 bases. The CDR3 runs to 15 residues. Germline values: CDR1 SGHAT, CDR2 FQNNGV. The DNA for the CDR3 is TGTGCCAGCAGCCCCGGGACAGGGGGGGCGCGTGGCTACACCTTC. Amino acid sequence: CASSPGTGGARGYTF.

V usage is TRBV6-6 and J usage is TRBJ2-3; D gene ambiguous. The V gene lost 5 bases and the J gene lost 9 bases, with 9 bases spanning the gap. CDR1 is MNHNY and CDR2 is SVGAGI in the germline V gene (reference sequence). This CDR3 contains 11 residues. CDR3 coding DNA: TGTGCCAGCAGTCCTTCGGCCACGCAGTATTTT. It encodes CASSPSATQYF.

Regarding this clonotype: Sequence at one end of the junction differs from germline and may be a read error. The V call is TRBV9, the J call TRBJ2-7; no firm D call. Germline-derived CDR1 and CDR2 are SGDLS and YYNGEE. The CDR3 runs to 15 residues. The CDR3 nucleotides are TGTGCCAGCAGCTCCCACTCAACGGAGTCCTACAAGCAGTACTTC. This codes for CASSSHSTESYKQYF.

The V call is TRBV25-1, the J call TRBJ1-2; D uncertain. V lost 4 bases and J lost 2, with 11 bases in between. The germline CDR1 and CDR2 sequences are MGHDK and SYGVNS. This CDR3 is 14 amino acids long. CDR3: CASSARRLNYGYTF. CDR3 in DNA: TGTGCCAGCAGTGCTAGGCGCCTAAACTATGGCTACACCTTC.

This clonotype was found a few times. The genes are TRBV2 and TRBJ2-7, with 10 positions matching TRBD2. The CDR3 spans 16 residues. Trimming removed 2 bases from V and 0 bases from J; junction bases left unmatched: 4. Looked up from germline, CDR1 is SNHLY and CDR2 is FYNNEI. The CDR3 is CASSELAGAGSYEQYF. As DNA, the CDR3 is TGTGCCAGCAGTGAACTAGCGGGAGCTGGCTCCTACGAGCAGTACTTC. Variable domain in full (rest from reference TRBV2 and TRBJ2-7): EPEVTQTPSHQVTQMGQEVILRCVPISNHLYFYWYRQILGQKVEFLVSFYNNEISEKSEIFDDQFSVERPDGSNFTLKIRSTKLEDSAMYFCASSELAGAGSYEQYFGPGTRLTVT.

This clonotype was observed at least ten times. The V call is TRBV15, the J call TRBJ1-2; no definite D call. V gave up 0 bases and J gave up 3 bases, with 14 bases separating them. Germline V lookup: CDR1 LNHNV, CDR2 YYDKDF (reference sequence). The length of the CDR3 is 16 residues. DNA for the CDR3: TGTGCCACCAGCAGAGATCGATTGGAGGGCGACTATGGCTACACCTTC. Protein: CATSRDRLEGDYGYTF. The whole variable domain, remainder taken from reference TRBV15 and TRBJ1-2, is DAMVIQNPRYQVTQFGKPVTLSCSQTLNHNVMYWYQQKSSQAPKLLFHYYDKDFNNEADTPDNFQSRRPNTSFCFLDIRSPGLGDTAMYLCATSRDRLEGDYGYTFGSGTRLTVV.

This clonotype was detected ten times or more. The chain uses TRBV5-5 and TRBJ2-5; D not certain. The CDR3 is made up of 18 amino acids. CDR1 is SGHKS, CDR2 YYEKEE, per germline (reference sequence). V was shortened by 5 bases and J by 1 base, with 24 bases between the two germline ends. The CDR3 sequence: CASSSPGGTRRFQETQYF. CDR3 DNA: TGTGCCAGCAGTTCCCCCGGTGGTACCCGTCGATTCCAAGAGACCCAGTACTTC.

This chain uses TRBV6-5 with TRBJ2-7; either TRBD1 or TRBD2 may supply D (5 bases each). The germline V gene encodes CDR1 MNHEY and CDR2 SVGAGI. Trimming took off 0 bases at V and 2 bases at J, with 11 bases between the two ends. CDR3 size: 15 residues. DNA of the CDR3: TGTGCCAGCAGTTACTCGGGGGACGGAACCTACGAGCAGTACTTC. Its protein product is CASSYSGDGTYEQYF.

V is TRBV20-1 and J is TRBJ1-2; TRBD1 matches 7 bases. V gave up 5 bases and J gave up 8 bases; unmatched junction bases: 11. The V gene's germline CDR1 is DFQATT and CDR2 SNEGSKA (reference sequence). CDR3 length: 13 amino acids. The CDR3 region is CSAYEDRRRGYTF. In DNA, the CDR3 is TGCAGTGCTTATGAGGACAGGAGGAGAGGCTACACCTTC.

V gene TRBV25-1 combines with J gene TRBJ1-1, with TRBD1 identical over 9 bases. The V and J ends lost 4 bases and 6 bases, in that order; junction bases with no gene match: 0. This CDR3 is 12 amino acids long. Germline V gene data show CDR1 as MGHDK and CDR2 as SYGVNS. The CDR3 reads CASSGTGAEAFF. CDR3 nucleotide sequence: TGTGCCAGCAGTGGGACAGGGGCTGAAGCTTTCTTT.

This clonotype was counted many times. The chain couples TRBV7-9 to TRBJ1-1; tentative D call: TRBD1 (5 bases). This CDR3 region has 14 residues. Trimming stripped 3 bases from V and 4 bases from J, with 12 bases between. Germline V gene lookup returns CDR1 SEHNR and CDR2 FQNEAQ (reference sequence). The CDR3, as DNA: TGTGCCAGCAGCTTGGGGCGAGGGAGCACTGAAGCTTTCTTT. Protein: CASSLGRGSTEAFF. The variable domain in full, completed from reference TRBV7-9 and TRBJ1-1, reads DTGVSQNPRHKITKRGQNVTFRCDPISEHNRLYWYRQTLGQGPEFLTYFQNEAQLEKSRLLSDRFSAERPKGSFSTLEIQRTEQGDSAMYLCASSLGRGSTEAFFGQGTRLTVV.

This chain uses TRBV10-3 with TRBJ2-7; 11 bases are shared with TRBD2. This CDR3 has 15 residues. Trimming removed 6 bases from V and 9 bases from J; junction bases left unmatched: 13. The germline V gene has CDR1 ENHRY and CDR2 SYGVKD. The chain's CDR3 is CAIRSSGGTKYVQYF. The CDR3 DNA reads as TGTGCCATCAGGTCTAGCGGGGGGACTAAGTATGTGCAGTACTTC.

The J gene is TRBJ2-5, the V gene TRBV20-1; TRBD1 matches at 8 bases. CDR3 size: 17 residues. V shed 0 bases, J shed 2 bases, and the junction held 11 bases outside the gene matches. In germline, CDR1 is DFQATT, CDR2 SNEGSKA (reference sequence). This CDR3 reads CSARDDRGLGPQETQYF. The CDR3 DNA follows: TGCAGTGCTAGAGATGACAGGGGCCTGGGACCTCAAGAGACCCAGTACTTC.

This clonotype was seen ten or more times. The V call is TRBV3-1, the J call TRBJ1-4, with unresolved D. This CDR3 spans 15 amino acids. V lost 0 bases and J 5 bases, leaving 10 bases between the germline ends. From germline, CDR1 is LGHDT and CDR2 YNNKEL (reference sequence). As DNA, the CDR3 is TGTGCCAGCAGCCAAGATAATTTTGGGAATGAAAAACTGTTTTTT. It specifies CASSQDNFGNEKLFF. The full variable domain, with the rest looked up from reference TRBV3-1 and TRBJ1-4, is DTAVSQTPKYLVTQMGNDKSIKCEQNLGHDTMYWYKQDSKKFLKIMFSYNNKELIINETVPNRFSPKSPDKAHLNLHINSLELGDSAVYFCASSQDNFGNEKLFFGSGTQLSVL.

This clonotype was recorded a few times. The chain recombines TRBV11-2 with TRBJ2-5; 10 bases fit TRBD2. The CDR3 has 17 amino acids. Trimming at V came to 3 bases and at J to 1 base, leaving 8 bases not matched to a gene. The germline V gene encodes CDR1 SGHAT and CDR2 FQNNGV. The CDR3 is CASSFHSGGIPQETQYF. CDR3 DNA sequence: TGTGCCAGCAGCTTCCATAGCGGGGGGATACCCCAAGAGACCCAGTACTTC.

The CDR3 reads CASSGTSRRGETQYF. CDR3 DNA sequence: TGTGCCAGCAGTGGGACTAGCCGGAGAGGGGAGACCCAGTACTTC. This chain links TRBV2 with TRBJ2-5, with 8 bases identical to TRBD2. CDR1 is SNHLY and CDR2 is FYNNEI in the germline V gene. The CDR3 sequence is 15 residues long. The V gene end was trimmed by 4 bases and the J gene end by 5 bases; junction bases not matched to a gene: 9. Combining the CDR3 with reference TRBV2 and TRBJ2-5 gives the whole variable domain EPEVTQTPSHQVTQMGQEVILRCVPISNHLYFYWYRQILGQKVEFLVSFYNNEISEKSEIFDDQFSVERPDGSNFTLKIRSTKLEDSAMYFCASSGTSRRGETQYFGPGTRLLVL.

This clonotype was detected ten times or more. The V and J genes are TRBV7-8 and TRBJ1-2; possible D gene TRBD1, 5 bases. The germline gives CDR1 SGHVS, CDR2 FQNEAQ. This CDR3 comprises 16 residues. V lost 2 bases and J 4 bases, leaving 17 bases between the germline ends. In DNA form, the CDR3 reads TGTGCCAGCAGCTTATACTCCGGGGGTACTCTCTATGGCTACACCTTC. Its protein product is CASSLYSGGTLYGYTF.

This clonotype was observed a handful of times. The CDR3, as DNA: TGTGCCAGCAGCTTAGCTGCGGGAGGGGGCCAAGAGACCCAGTACTTC. Its protein product is CASSLAAGGGQETQYF. The gene calls are TRBV7-2 and TRBJ2-5; 9 bases align to TRBD2. In germline, CDR1 is SGHTA, CDR2 FQGNSA. The CDR3 length is 16 residues. After removal of 0 bases from V and 1 base from J, the junction contained 3 bases not matched to a gene.

The chain uses TRBV29-1 and TRBJ1-2, with TRBD1 as a possible D gene (6 bases). The CDR3 runs 14 residues. Germline values: CDR1 SQVTM, CDR2 ANQGSEA. Trimming took 6 bases from V and 5 from J, leaving 19 bases between them. CDR3 in DNA: TGCAGCGTCCTGACCCAACAGGGATTTTATGGCTACACCTTC. It specifies CSVLTQQGFYGYTF. The full variable domain, completed using reference TRBV29-1 and TRBJ1-2, is SAVISQKPSRDICQRGTSLTIQCQVDSQVTMMFWYRQQPGQSLTLIATANQGSEATYESGFVIDKFPISRPNLTFSTLTVSNMSPEDSSIYLCSVLTQQGFYGYTFGSGTRLTVV.

V gene TRBV2 combines with J gene TRBJ1-6; 7 bases line up with TRBD1. This CDR3 spans 15 amino acids. Germline V gene sequence: CDR1 SNHLY, CDR2 FYNNEI. V was pared by 1 base and J by 6 bases, with 3 bases of the junction left unmatched. The CDR3 loop reads CASSEERGPNSPLHF. The CDR3 DNA reads as TGTGCCAGCAGTGAAGAGAGGGGGCCTAATTCACCCCTCCACTTT.

The table lists this clonotype with many counts. The J gene is TRBJ1-3, the V gene TRBV6-5, with TRBD1 matching 7 bases. Per germline, CDR1 MNHEY and CDR2 SVGAGI. V lost 6 bases to trimming and J lost 4 bases; unmatched junction nucleotides: 9. The CDR3 runs 15 residues. CDR3 nucleotides: TGTGCCAGCAGGGACAGGTTCCCAGAGGGAAACACCATATATTTT. Residues: CASRDRFPEGNTIYF.

In DNA, the CDR3 is TGTGCCAGCAGTCCGAACAGACACTTGAACACTGAAGCTTTCTTT. Protein product: CASSPNRHLNTEAFF. V and J are TRBV7-9 and TRBJ1-1, with D unresolved. V gave up 6 bases and J gave up 0 bases, with 14 bases separating them. The CDR3 is 15 amino acids. From germline, CDR1 is SEHNR and CDR2 FQNEAQ (reference sequence).

The chain recombines TRBV7-2 with TRBJ2-7; D perhaps matches TRBD1 (5 bases). Germline V gene lookup returns CDR1 SGHTA and CDR2 FQGNSA. V was pared by 3 bases and J by 3 bases, with 9 bases between. The CDR3 is 13 amino acids. As DNA, the CDR3 is TGTGCCAGCAGCTTCGACGACAGCTACGAGCAGTACTTC. Translating gives CASSFDDSYEQYF.

The sample holds many counts of this clonotype. CDR3 coding DNA: TGCAGTGCAGGACAGGGCCAGTACTTC. Encoded protein: CSAGQGQYF. The V and J genes are TRBV20-1 and TRBJ2-5, with 8 bases fitting TRBD1. Germline trimming cut 6 bases from V and 10 bases from J; bases unmatched to any gene: 1. The CDR3 is 9 residues long. CDR1 and CDR2 from the germline V gene are DFQATT and SNEGSKA (reference sequence).

The V and J genes are TRBV19 and TRBJ2-5; 10 positions agree with TRBD2. V dropped 4 bases and J dropped 2; count of bases not matched to a gene: 4. The germline gives CDR1 LNHDA, CDR2 SQIVND (reference sequence). The length of the CDR3 is 15 residues. CDR3 loop: CASSRASGGQETQYF. The CDR3 DNA reads TGTGCCAGTAGTAGAGCTAGCGGGGGTCAAGAGACCCAGTACTTC.